Described below is a single T cell receptor (beta chain) sequence and its context. Antigen: not known. The ends were cut back, 1 base at V and 5 bases at J, with 5 bases in the middle. Per the germline V gene, CDR1 is LNHDA and CDR2 is SQIVND (reference sequence). The CDR3 has 13 amino acids. The entry originates in a study of cytomegalovirus exposure and HLA in healthy donors. On the study more broadly: The 120 million or so unique TCR beta sequences, from 150 million to 200 million T cells, were found by an earlier analysis.

PCR involved 60 Vbeta and 13 Jbeta primers. Profiling relied on immunoSEQ multiplex PCR, and the TCRdb table lists in-frame clones only, not all of them. Of about 200,000 clones in the sample, roughly 80% were seen once. Study-wide points: An analysis was carried out later, and it reportedly showed fewer N-insertions in an Asian-associated ancestry cluster than the approximately 670-donor mean.

Sample: PBMCs. The chain recombines TRBV19 with TRBJ1-4; unclear D gene. The clonotype comes from a man aged 30-40 years in good health and CMV-seronegative. CDR3 region: CASSIVENEKLFF. The CDR3 nucleotides are TGTGCCAGTAGTATAGTGGAGAATGAAAAACTGTTTTTT.